The 16 T cell receptor beta chains listed next were all sequenced from one sample in a study of CD8 T cells in Susac syndrome. It was with random hexamers that roughly 0.5 to 1 ug RNA was reverse transcribed. TCRdb called the immunoSEQ multiplex PCR reads again in MiXCR, with one record for every CDR3 protein. The sample records approximately 200,000 distinct CDR3 sequences, just under 95% being singletons. The source material was CD4+ T cells from PBMCs. The receptor set was obtained from a human donor with multiple sclerosis.

This clonotype has only one observation. This rearrangement joins TRBV20-1 to TRBJ2-5; TRBD2 might be the D (6 bases). The CDR3 runs to 14 residues. CDR1 and CDR2 (germline): DFQATT, SNEGSKA (reference sequence). V was pared by 5 bases and J by 5 bases, with 18 bases between. CDR3 DNA: TGCAGTGCTCAAACGTGGGCTAGCGAGGAGACCCAGTACTTC. Translated, it gives CSAQTWASEETQYF.

This clonotype was observed once. The rearrangement links TRBV6-6 to TRBJ2-1; D gene uncertain. V was shortened by 7 bases and J by 0 bases, with 16 bases between the two germline ends. Looked up from germline, CDR1 is MNHNY and CDR2 is SVGAGI (reference sequence). This CDR3 comprises 16 residues. The CDR3 bases are TGTGCCAGCACCCCGCGAGCGACCAGCTCCTACAATGAGCAGTTCTTC. This gives the protein CASTPRATSSYNEQFF.

The chain uses TRBV30 and TRBJ2-5, with 7 bases lining up with TRBD1. The germline V gene has CDR1 GTSNPN and CDR2 SVGIG (reference sequence). This CDR3 has 15 residues. The trim removed 2 bases at V and 4 bases at J, leaving 10 bases unmatched. This CDR3 reads CAWSRGQGRRETQYF. In DNA, the CDR3 is TGTGCCTGGAGTAGGGGGCAGGGGAGACGAGAGACCCAGTACTTC.

The chain is built from TRBV9 and TRBJ1-2, with D maybe TRBD1 (6 bases). V lost 3 bases, J lost 13 bases, and 19 bases lay in between. The CDR3 length is 13 residues. Germline values: CDR1 SGDLS, CDR2 YYNGEE. CDR3 sequence (DNA): TGTGCCAGCAGCGGGGAACGGGGGGGCACAGCCACCTTC. It encodes CASSGERGGTATF.

The chain carries TRBV30 and TRBJ1-2, with TRBD1 identical over 8 bases. The V gene end was trimmed by 3 bases and the J gene end by 8 bases; junction bases not matched to a gene: 14. Germline loops: CDR1 GTSNPN, CDR2 SVGIG (reference sequence). This CDR3 spans 15 amino acids. CDR3 DNA sequence: TGTGCCTGGAGCGGAGGACAGGGTTTACGAGGGGGCTACACCTTC. It yields the protein CAWSGGQGLRGGYTF.

This clonotype was seen more than once but under ten times. J is TRBJ1-2 and V is TRBV30; D is undetermined. The CDR3 extends over 14 amino acids. CDR1 is GTSNPN and CDR2 is SVGIG in the germline V gene (reference sequence). The V end was cut by 0 bases, the J end by 2 bases, with 10 bases between. This chain's CDR3 is CAWSVLGQNYGYTF. CDR3 bases: TGTGCCTGGAGTGTATTAGGGCAGAACTATGGCTACACCTTC.

The genes are TRBV9 and TRBJ2-2; 8 nucleotides line up with TRBD1. Losses at the gene ends were 7 bases for V and 2 bases for J; bases not matched to a gene: 4. The CDR3 consists of 14 residues. Per germline, CDR1 SGDLS and CDR2 YYNGEE. CDR3 sequence: CASSGTGNTGELFF. For the CDR3, the DNA is TGTGCCAGCTCCGGGACAGGTAACACCGGGGAGCTGTTTTTT.

The chain links TRBV29-1 to TRBJ1-2; D ambiguous. With 3 bases removed from V and 4 bases from J, the gap between germline ends came to 12 bases. From germline, CDR1 is SQVTM and CDR2 ANQGSEA. The CDR3 length is 13 residues. CDR3 loop: CSVDGEGGYGYTF. The DNA for the CDR3 is TGCAGCGTTGATGGGGAGGGTGGCTATGGCTACACCTTC.

The rearrangement links TRBV29-1 to TRBJ1-2, with 11 nucleotides matching TRBD1. The CDR3 spans 15 residues. The junction had 11 bases not matched to a gene; V was cut back by 5 bases and J by 6 bases. Looked up from germline, CDR1 is SQVTM and CDR2 is ANQGSEA. The DNA for the CDR3 is TGCAGCGTTCAGCAGGACAGGGGGCGTAGTAATGGCTACACCTTC. Residues: CSVQQDRGRSNGYTF.

The chain joins TRBV3-1 to TRBJ1-6; D perhaps matches TRBD1 (6 bases). CDR3 length: 16 residues. Germline assignment: CDR1 LGHDT and CDR2 YNNKEL (reference sequence). V dropped 5 bases and J dropped 4 bases, with 15 bases sitting between them. The CDR3 DNA sequence: TGTGCCAGCAGCGACGGAGGGGGACGTTATAATTCACCCCTCCACTTT. Protein: CASSDGGGRYNSPLHF.

The chain uses TRBV9 and TRBJ1-2; D may be TRBD1 (5 bases). Deletions cut 2 bases from V and 4 bases from J, with 12 bases between. Germline assignment: CDR1 SGDLS and CDR2 YYNGEE. The CDR3 is made up of 14 amino acids. The CDR3 here is CASSVDGTSYGYTF. CDR3 coding DNA: TGTGCCAGCAGCGTCGACGGGACCAGCTATGGCTACACCTTC.

V and J are TRBV12-3 or TRBV12-4 and TRBJ2-7; TRBD1 agrees at 7 bases. This CDR3 has 14 residues. The trim removed 5 bases at V and 0 bases at J, leaving 4 bases unmatched. CDR3 residues: CASSPGTVSYEQYF. The CDR3 DNA is TGTGCCAGCAGTCCCGGGACAGTCTCCTACGAGCAGTACTTC.

The CDR3 region is CASSLGSSTGGKLFF. The CDR3 region has the DNA TGTGCCAGCAGCTTAGGATCCTCGACAGGGGGAAAACTGTTTTTT. The chain is built from TRBV11-2 and TRBJ1-4, with TRBD1 matching 9 bases. This CDR3 comprises 15 residues. Trimming at V came to 1 base and at J to 10 bases, leaving 7 bases not matched to a gene. The V gene's germline CDR1 is SGHAT and CDR2 FQNNGV.

This chain joins TRBV15 and TRBJ1-1; tentatively, D is TRBD1 (6 bases). There are 13 residues in the CDR3. V was shortened by 5 bases and J by 7 bases, with 14 bases between the two germline ends. CDR1 and CDR2 (germline): LNHNV, YYDKDF (reference sequence). The CDR3 DNA reads as TGTGCCACCAGCCTAGGGGGGCAGAATGAAGCTTTCTTT. This codes for CATSLGGQNEAFF.

The chain recombines TRBV30 with TRBJ1-1, with D perhaps TRBD1 (6 bases). The V end was cut by 6 bases, the J end by 3 bases, with 8 bases between. Germline CDR1 is GTSNPN and CDR2 is SVGIG (reference sequence). CDR3 length: 11 residues. The CDR3 is CACHRDTEAFF. CDR3 in DNA: TGTGCCTGCCACAGGGACACTGAAGCTTTCTTT.

The rearrangement uses TRBV3-1 and TRBJ2-5; no firm D call. Per the germline V gene, CDR1 is LGHDT and CDR2 is YNNKEL (reference sequence). This CDR3 region has 12 residues. Trimming pared 6 bases from V and 0 bases from J, leaving 5 bases between. The CDR3 reads CASRGNQETQYF. As DNA, the CDR3 is TGTGCCAGCAGGGGAAACCAAGAGACCCAGTACTTC.